These 27 T cell receptor beta chains were sequenced from one sample in a study of human T cells and chemical hapten exposure (dated by TCRdb to the early 2020s). The library was produced with RACE. Sequencing used a NextSeq 500. The public sequencing data were trimmed at Q25 with fastp and processed into clonotypes with MiXCR by TCRdb, which kept only in-frame beta chains. Each entry merges the rows of one CDR3 protein and shows their most common DNA and genes. In all, the sample holds about 120,000 distinct CDR3 sequences, and approximately 11% of those were seen once. Over 2% of the sample lies in the top ten. The time point label here, explained by the study, means: patch test 3, about 24 weeks after DPC sensitization. Read against the paper, the sample's treatment or condition label means: therapeutic diphenylcyclopropenone sensitization with weekly scalp DPC. The source was whole blood, collected in connection with sensitization to the hapten diphenylcyclopropenone (DPC). The receptors originated from a woman aged 45 to 65 with alopecia areata. Some clones in this sample may be carry-over from other donors' samples.

This chain connects TRBV6-1 to TRBJ1-4; D perhaps matches TRBD1 (5 bases). CDR3 length equals 14 residues. The germline V gene encodes CDR1 MNHNS and CDR2 SASEGT. V lost 7 bases and J 2 bases, leaving 11 bases between the germline ends. In DNA, the CDR3 is TGTGCCAGCACGCGCGGGGACACTAATGAAAAACTGTTTTTT. Translation gives CASTRGDTNEKLFF.

This clonotype has ten or more counts. The chain employs TRBV29-1 and TRBJ2-7; unclear D gene. The CDR3 contains 14 residues. Germline lookup yields CDR1 SQVTM and CDR2 ANQGSEA. V dropped 4 bases and J dropped 3 bases, with 16 bases sitting between them. The CDR3 spells CSVASITDFYEQYF. Here the CDR3 DNA reads TGCAGCGTTGCCAGCATTACCGACTTCTACGAGCAGTACTTC.

This clonotype was detected only once. The V call is TRBV30, the J call TRBJ1-5, with TRBD1 as a possible D gene (5 bases). The V gene lost 5 bases and the J gene lost 4 bases, with 15 bases spanning the gap. This CDR3 region has 14 residues. In germline, CDR1 is GTSNPN, CDR2 SVGIG (reference sequence). The CDR3 sequence is CAWGPGLPNQPQHF. The CDR3 DNA sequence: TGTGCCTGGGGGCCGGGGCTCCCAAATCAGCCCCAGCATTTT.

This clonotype was seen more than once but under ten times. The CDR3 sequence is CASSQGTREGYTF. As DNA, the CDR3 is TGTGCCAGCAGTCAAGGGACTCGCGAGGGCTACACCTTC. The chain carries TRBV2 and TRBJ1-2; D possibly corresponds to TRBD1 (5 bases). V gave up 5 bases and J gave up 8 bases, with 15 bases separating them. CDR3 size: 13 residues. Germline V gene lookup returns CDR1 SNHLY and CDR2 FYNNEI.

This clonotype was counted many times. The rearrangement links TRBV5-1 to TRBJ2-7, with 12 bases fitting TRBD1. Germline assignment: CDR1 SGHRS and CDR2 YFSETQ. V gave up 3 bases and J gave up 4 bases; unmatched junction bases: 5. The CDR3 covers 15 residues. CDR3 coding DNA: TGCGCCAGCAGCTCGGGACAGGGGGCGCAGTACGAGCAGTACTTC. Translated, it gives CASSSGQGAQYEQYF.

This clonotype was seen only once. Here the CDR3 reads CASSFGGSNEKLFF. In nucleotides, the CDR3 is TGTGCCAGCAGTTTCGGCGGGTCAAATGAAAAACTGTTTTTT. The V and J genes are TRBV12-3 or TRBV12-4 and TRBJ1-4, with D unclear. The CDR3 contains 14 residues. With 3 bases removed from V and 5 bases from J, the gap between germline ends came to 10 bases.

This clonotype occurred a few times. The genes are TRBV7-2 and TRBJ2-3; 7 bases line up with TRBD2. V dropped 5 bases and J dropped 2; count of bases not matched to a gene: 10. The CDR3 loop spans 16 amino acids. CDR1 and CDR2 from the germline V gene are SGHTA and FQGNSA. CDR3 nucleotides: TGTGCCAGCAGCCTATTAAGCGGGGCGCTCACAGATACGCAGTATTTT. Protein sequence: CASSLLSGALTDTQYF.

This clonotype came up many times. This chain connects TRBV28 to TRBJ2-2, with TRBD1 as a possible D gene (5 bases). Germline values: CDR1 MDHEN, CDR2 SYDVKM. The CDR3 totals 11 residues. The V end lost 8 bases, the J end lost 6 bases, and 7 bases lay between the germline ends. CDR3 sequence reads: CASQGSGELFF. DNA for the CDR3: TGTGCCAGCCAGGGATCCGGGGAGCTGTTTTTT.

Only a few counts were recorded for this clonotype. The chain uses TRBV20-1 and TRBJ2-7, with a weak D call TRBD1 (8 bases). Deletions cut 6 bases from V and 4 bases from J, with 19 bases between. CDR1 and CDR2 from the germline V gene are DFQATT and SNEGSKA (reference sequence). There are 14 residues in the CDR3. The CDR3 reads CSALPTGGGYEQYF. The CDR3 DNA reads as TGCAGTGCCCTCCCTACAGGGGGGGGTTACGAGCAGTACTTC.

The CDR3 nucleotides read TGTGCCAGCAGTTTAGGCAGGGGGAATGGCTACACCTTC. Its translation: CASSLGRGNGYTF. The chain links TRBV28 to TRBJ1-2, with 7 bases identical to TRBD1. This CDR3 region has 13 residues. CDR1 MDHEN and CDR2 SYDVKM come from the germline V gene. With V trimmed by 2 bases and J by 6 bases, 3 bases remained unmatched.

This clonotype has just a few counts. The chain combines TRBV28 with TRBJ2-7, with TRBD1 identical over 11 bases. The trim removed 11 bases at V and 4 bases at J, leaving 7 bases unmatched. Germline V gene sequence: CDR1 MDHEN, CDR2 SYDVKM. The CDR3 length is 13 residues. Written as DNA, the CDR3 is TGTGCCTCAACCGGGACAGGGGGGTACGAGCAGTACTTC. Protein product: CASTGTGGYEQYF.

The genes are TRBV20-1 and TRBJ1-1; D gene uncertain. Between the trimmed V and J ends, which lost 0 bases and 6 bases, there was a span of 8 bases. The CDR3 has 12 amino acids. Germline CDR1 DFQATT, CDR2 SNEGSKA (reference sequence). As DNA, the CDR3 is TGCAGTGCTAGAGATATTCGGGCTGAAGCTTTCTTT. It specifies CSARDIRAEAFF.

This clonotype was counted between two and nine times. This rearrangement joins TRBV4-3 to TRBJ2-5; D gene ambiguous. The germline V and J ends were trimmed by 0 bases and 3 bases, with 5 bases remaining between them. CDR1 LGHNA and CDR2 YSLEER come from the germline V gene. The CDR3 runs to 13 residues. Written as DNA, the CDR3 is TGCGCCAGCAGCCAAGATTATAAAGAGACCCAGTACTTC. Amino acid sequence: CASSQDYKETQYF.

The V call is TRBV11-3, the J call TRBJ2-7; 9 bases match TRBD1. CDR1 SGHNT and CDR2 YENEEA come from the germline V gene. The CDR3 length is 15 residues. J gave up 3 bases and V 4 bases, and 7 bases lay outside the gene matches. The CDR3: CASSSPGTGIYEQYF. CDR3 DNA: TGTGCCAGCAGCTCCCCCGGGACAGGGATCTACGAGCAGTACTTC.

The rearrangement links TRBV12-3 or TRBV12-4 to TRBJ2-1, with D possibly matching TRBD2 (6 bases). The V gene lost 6 bases and the J gene lost 10 bases, with 16 bases spanning the gap. The CDR3 spans 13 residues. CDR3 coding DNA: TGTGCCAGCAGCTGGTCGGGGGAAGGGGAGCAGTTCTTC. Translation: CASSWSGEGEQFF.

Of note for this clonotype: A clone one base away is much larger, so this may be a read error. The V and J genes are TRBV5-4 and TRBJ2-2; D uncertain. Trimming cost V 7 bases and J 7 bases, with 17 bases left between them. The CDR3 length is 14 residues. Germline loops: CDR1 SGHNT, CDR2 YYREEE (reference sequence). The chain's CDR3 is CASYQDVKGGELFF. CDR3 nucleotides: TGTGCCAGCTATCAAGATGTGAAAGGCGGGGAGCTGTTTTTT.

This sequence joins TRBV6-2 or TRBV6-3 and TRBJ1-5, with D maybe TRBD1 (6 bases). V was clipped by 2 bases and J by 7 bases, with 18 bases between them. The CDR3 covers 16 residues. Germline CDR1 and CDR2: MNHEY and SVGEGT. The CDR3 DNA is TGTGCCAGCAGTTACCCGGAAGGGGGATTTTCGCAGCCCCAGCATTTT. Its protein product is CASSYPEGGFSQPQHF.

This clonotype came up many times. In DNA, the CDR3 is TGTGCCAGCAGCCCCAGGAGCGGGTACTCTGGGGCCAACGTCCTGACTTTC. This codes for CASSPRSGYSGANVLTF. The V gene is TRBV11-2, the J gene TRBJ2-6; TRBD2 is a possible D gene (6 bases). V shed 5 bases and J shed 0 bases, with 14 bases lying between them. Germline CDR1 SGHAT, CDR2 FQNNGV. The length of the CDR3 is 17 residues. Full variable domain (outside the CDR3, taken from reference TRBV11-2 and TRBJ2-6): EAGVAQSPRYKIIEKRQSVAFWCNPISGHATLYWYQQILGQGPKLLIQFQNNGVVDDSQLPKDRFSAERLKGVDSTLKIQPAKLEDSAVYLCASSPRSGYSGANVLTFGAGSRLTVL.

The J gene is TRBJ2-5, the V gene TRBV2, with D maybe TRBD1 (6 bases). Germline V gene sequence: CDR1 SNHLY, CDR2 FYNNEI. V lost 1 base and J lost 11, with 20 bases in between. This CDR3 is built from 15 residues. CDR3 protein: CASSEGTASMRTQYF. CDR3 in DNA: TGTGCCAGCAGTGAAGGGACAGCCTCGATGAGGACACAGTACTTC.

The genes are TRBV5-6 and TRBJ1-1; the D gene is possibly TRBD1 (5 bases). Trimming shortened V by 5 bases and J by 1 base, and 12 bases separated the two germline ends. The CDR3 is 14 residues long. CDR1 and CDR2 from the germline V gene are SGHDT and YYEEEE. The CDR3 region has the DNA TGTGCCAGCAGTAAGGGGCGACGGAACACTGAAGCTTTCTTT. Its translation is CASSKGRRNTEAFF.

This clonotype was seen at least ten times. In nucleotides, the CDR3 is TGTGCCAGCAGCGCCCAAGCGGGAGAGGGAGAGCAGTTCTTC. Translation gives CASSAQAGEGEQFF. The gene calls are TRBV9 and TRBJ2-1, with 8 bases aligning to TRBD2. In germline, CDR1 is SGDLS, CDR2 YYNGEE. This CDR3 contains 14 residues. With 3 bases clipped from V and 10 bases from J, the junction kept 9 bases outside the gene matches.

This chain connects TRBV12-3 or TRBV12-4 to TRBJ2-1; tentatively, D is TRBD1 (5 bases). The CDR3 runs 14 residues. V lost 5 bases to trimming and J lost 5 bases, with 13 bases between them. The CDR3 DNA reads TGTGCCAGCAGTCCCAGCACAGGAAACAATGAGCAGTTCTTC. This translates into CASSPSTGNNEQFF.

The chain combines TRBV6-1 with TRBJ1-1, with D possibly matching TRBD1 (5 bases). This CDR3 spans 17 amino acids. Trimming pared 1 base from V and 1 base from J, leaving 16 bases between. The V gene's germline CDR1 is MNHNS and CDR2 SASEGT. The CDR3 loop reads CASSEEGQDKANTEAFF. In DNA, the CDR3 is TGTGCCAGCAGTGAAGAAGGTCAGGACAAGGCGAACACTGAAGCTTTCTTT.

This clonotype was observed once. The chain is built from TRBV6-1 and TRBJ2-5; D might be TRBD1 or TRBD2, each matching 5 bases. The CDR3 loop spans 14 amino acids. Trimming shortened V by 1 base and J by 4 bases, and 10 bases separated the two germline ends. Germline V gene lookup returns CDR1 MNHNS and CDR2 SASEGT. This chain's CDR3 is CASSEGGAGETQYF. In nucleotides, the CDR3 is TGTGCCAGCAGTGAAGGAGGGGCCGGAGAGACCCAGTACTTC.

This clonotype was seen at least ten times. The V gene is TRBV3-1, the J gene TRBJ2-7, with no clear D. The V end lost 2 bases, the J end lost 7 bases, and 9 bases lay between the germline ends. This CDR3 contains 12 residues. CDR1 and CDR2 (germline): LGHDT, YNNKEL (reference sequence). CDR3 DNA sequence: TGTGCCAGCAGCCAAAACCCGGGTGAGCAGTACTTC. Encoded protein: CASSQNPGEQYF.

The sample holds a few counts of this clonotype. The rearrangement links TRBV24-1 to TRBJ1-5, with D perhaps matching TRBD1 (5 bases). V was shortened by 4 bases and J by 3 bases, with 9 bases between the two germline ends. The CDR3 runs to 14 residues. Germline-derived CDR1 and CDR2 are KGHDR and SFDVKD. The chain's CDR3 is CATSEDSSNQPQHF. CDR3 in DNA: TGTGCCACCAGTGAAGACAGCTCCAATCAGCCCCAGCATTTT.

The V gene is TRBV6-5, the J gene TRBJ2-1; 8 nucleotides match TRBD1. The CDR3 totals 14 residues. V lost 6 bases to trimming and J lost 3 bases; unmatched junction nucleotides: 4. In germline, CDR1 is MNHEY, CDR2 SVGAGI. The CDR3 region is CASRTGGSYNEQFF. The CDR3 DNA follows: TGTGCCAGCAGAACAGGGGGAAGCTACAATGAGCAGTTCTTC.